This note documents a single T cell receptor beta chain sequence. Its specificity is not known. This entry comes from a study of CD8+ T cells in alopecia areata. About the study: Tofacitinib lasted 6 to 18 months, then 6 months off drug. For treated patients, severity scores reflected the percentage of scalp area affected.

RNA was extracted and reverse transcribed into cDNA as the sequencing template. The assay was immunoSEQ multiplex PCR, and TCRdb's table has in-frame clones only and misses some. Here the sample spans 150,000 to 200,000 clones, 64% being singletons. Treatment meaning: oral pan-JAK inhibitor, 5-10 mg twice daily. Study outcomes and limitations: Normal skin's resident alphabeta T cells are also sequenced in scalp samples.

V shed 6 bases and J shed 3 bases, with 14 bases lying between them. This CDR3 region has 14 residues. Looked up from germline, CDR1 is ENHRY and CDR2 is SYGVKD. This receptor was identified in a human donor with alopecia areata. The material sequenced was CD4+ T cells sorted from blood, taken around week 49, from a patient treated with tofacitinib. The V gene is TRBV10-3, the J gene TRBJ1-2, with D perhaps matching TRBD1 (6 bases). For the CDR3, the DNA is TGTGCCATCAGCCGACAGGTTATCGACTATGGCTACACCTTC. This sequence encodes CAISRQVIDYGYTF.